The source of this TCR beta chain is a study of post-analysis software for immune sequencing data. As for the study in general: Included courses were relapsing-remitting and secondary progressive multiple sclerosis; progressive-relapsing multiple sclerosis was also included. Study results and caveats: Patients carried five TRBV segments more frequently than controls did, and TRBV5-6, TRBV5-1 and TRBV20-1 were among them.

The authors incorporated unique molecular identifiers into the TCR beta cDNA libraries. TCRdb recomputed calls from the PCR reads with MiXCR, one row per CDR3 protein. This table has some 890,000 distinct CDR3 sequences, approximately 53% appearing once. Comment on this clonotype: Its antigen is unidentified.

The V gene's germline CDR1 is MNHEY and CDR2 SMNVEV (reference sequence). The CDR3 is 14 residues long. The TCR comes from a girl aged 5-17 years with multiple sclerosis. The sequencing input was blood. This sequence joins TRBV27 and TRBJ2-5; 7 positions match TRBD1. The assigned J gene may be wrong: the sequence end matches TRBJ2-7 better. The CDR3 nucleotides read TGTGCCAGCAGTTTATACAGGGGATTTGGCGAGCAGTACTTC. Protein sequence: CASSLYRGFGEQYF.